This T cell receptor (beta chain) was identified in a study of blood T cell repertoires in COVID-19. The protocol was immunoSEQ multiplex PCR, while the TCRdb copy is restricted to in-frame clones and leaves out a portion. The sample lists over 200,000 clones, more than 85% seen once, with around 2.6% in the top ten. V lost 4 bases and J 1 base, leaving 7 bases between the germline ends. In germline, CDR1 is MGHRA, CDR2 YSYEKL. The CDR3 totals 13 residues. The sample consisted of peripheral blood. This chain uses TRBV4-1 with TRBJ1-2; D remains ambiguous. The source is a person aged 18-30 years with COVID-19, enrolled during active disease. This chain's CDR3 is CASSPYYNYGYTF. As DNA, the CDR3 is TGCGCCAGCAGCCCCTACTATAACTATGGCTACACCTTC.